This is a list of T cell receptor beta chains from one sample in a study of blood T cell repertoires in COVID-19. Measured with immunoSEQ multiplex PCR; TCRdb has only the in-frame clones, and not every one. This sample has 90,000 to 120,000 clones, with approximately 84% found just once. Sequencing was carried out using peripheral blood. These receptors came from a human donor in a cohort sampled during active COVID-19. The CDR3 runs from the conserved cysteine through the conserved F or W. D genes are given only for firm matches. Clone size is stated in some rows and not others, as once, few, many or a class when expanded.

CDR3 DNA: TGTGCCAGCGGCACTACAGGGGCCAACGAGCAGTACTTC
CDR3 protein: CASGTTGANEQYF
J gene: TRBJ2-7
CDR3 length: 13
clone size: -
D gene: TRBD1
V gene: TRBV5-4

CDR3 DNA: TGTGCCAGCAGCTTAGAACTAGCGGGAGAGACCCAGTACTTC
CDR3 protein: CASSLELAGETQYF
J gene: TRBJ2-5
CDR3 length: 14
clone size: once
D gene: TRBD2
V gene: TRBV7-2

CDR3 DNA: TGCGCCAGCAGCTTGGGTTCCTACACAGATACGCAGTATTTT
CDR3 protein: CASSLGSYTDTQYF
J gene: TRBJ2-3
CDR3 length: 14
clone size: -
D gene: -
V gene: TRBV5-1

CDR3 DNA: TGTGCCAGCAGCCAATCGGCAAGCGGCGGATTGTCGGAGTTCTTC
CDR3 protein: CASSQSASGGLSEFF
J gene: TRBJ2-1
CDR3 length: 15
clone size: -
D gene: -
V gene: TRBV16

CDR3 DNA: TGTGCCAGCAGTTTGCCTACGGTAAACATTCAGTACTTC
CDR3 protein: CASSLPTVNIQYF
J gene: TRBJ2-4
CDR3 length: 13
clone size: -
D gene: -
V gene: TRBV28

CDR3 DNA: TGTGCCAGCGGAGGAGCCGGGACAGTCCGAAACATTCAGTACTTC
CDR3 protein: CASGGAGTVRNIQYF
J gene: TRBJ2-4
CDR3 length: 15
clone size: few
D gene: TRBD1
V gene: TRBV28

CDR3 DNA: TGTGCCAGCAGCCAAGATCTTGGAGGGAGCTCCTACAATGAGCAGTTCTTC
CDR3 protein: CASSQDLGGSSYNEQFF
J gene: TRBJ2-1
CDR3 length: 17
clone size: -
D gene: -
V gene: TRBV4-2

CDR3 DNA: TGTGCCAGCAGTCTTGGTTCAGGGTCCCCAAGCACAGATACGCAGTATTTT
CDR3 protein: CASSLGSGSPSTDTQYF
J gene: TRBJ2-3
CDR3 length: 17
clone size: -
D gene: -
V gene: TRBV28

CDR3 DNA: TGTGCCAGCAGCTTAAAGAACTCGAACACCGGGGAGCTGTTTTTT
CDR3 protein: CASSLKNSNTGELFF
J gene: TRBJ2-2
CDR3 length: 15
clone size: -
D gene: -
V gene: TRBV11-2

CDR3 DNA: TGTGCCAGCAGCTTGGTAGCGGGACGAATAGTGAACACCGGGGAGCTGTTTTTT
CDR3 protein: CASSLVAGRIVNTGELFF
J gene: TRBJ2-2
CDR3 length: 18
clone size: -
D gene: TRBD2
V gene: TRBV13

CDR3 DNA: TGTGCCAGCAGTTTTGCAGGGGCTCGGAGCCGGGGAGCTGTTTTT
CDR3 protein: CASSFAGARSRGAVF
J gene: TRBJ2-2
CDR3 length: 15
clone size: -
D gene: -
V gene: TRBV28

CDR3 DNA: TGTGCCACCAGCAGAGATCCGAGGGTTGGGATGACTGAAGCTTTCTTT
CDR3 protein: CATSRDPRVGMTEAFF
J gene: TRBJ1-1
CDR3 length: 16
clone size: few
D gene: -
V gene: TRBV15

CDR3 DNA: TGTGCCAGCAGTTTAAGGGGGTGGGGGAGCAATCAGCCCCAGCATTTT
CDR3 protein: CASSLRGWGSNQPQHF
J gene: TRBJ1-5
CDR3 length: 16
clone size: once
D gene: -
V gene: TRBV28

CDR3 DNA: TGTGCCAGCTCACCAAGTACCCCAGGACTAGCGGATACGCAGTATTTT
CDR3 protein: CASSPSTPGLADTQYF
J gene: TRBJ2-3
CDR3 length: 16
clone size: -
D gene: TRBD2
V gene: TRBV18

CDR3 DNA: TGTGCCAGCCTGCCGGGGGACGACGGGGGTTATGGCTACACCTTC
CDR3 protein: CASLPGDDGGYGYTF
J gene: TRBJ1-2
CDR3 length: 15
clone size: -
D gene: -
V gene: TRBV6-4

CDR3 DNA: TGTGCCAGCAGTTACGGTGCGGGGGCCTACGAGCAGTACTTC
CDR3 protein: CASSYGAGAYEQYF
J gene: TRBJ2-7
CDR3 length: 14
clone size: -
D gene: TRBD2
V gene: TRBV6-5

CDR3 DNA: TGCGCCAGCAGCTTGCAAGGAGGGCTCAACTATGGCTACACCTTC
CDR3 protein: CASSLQGGLNYGYTF
J gene: TRBJ1-2
CDR3 length: 15
clone size: -
D gene: -
V gene: TRBV5-1

CDR3 DNA: TGTGCCAGCAGTCCTACAGGGGGTTCTATGAACACTGAAGCTTTCTTT
CDR3 protein: CASSPTGGSMNTEAFF
J gene: TRBJ1-1
CDR3 length: 16
clone size: few
D gene: TRBD1
V gene: TRBV2

CDR3 DNA: TGTGCCAGCAGCGGTCAAGCGGGAGTTGGCACAGATACGCAGTATTTT
CDR3 protein: CASSGQAGVGTDTQYF
J gene: TRBJ2-3
CDR3 length: 16
clone size: -
D gene: TRBD2
V gene: TRBV9

CDR3 DNA: TGTGCCAGCTCACCATCAGGACTCTCTGGAAACACCATATATTTT
CDR3 protein: CASSPSGLSGNTIYF
J gene: TRBJ1-3
CDR3 length: 15
clone size: -
D gene: -
V gene: TRBV18

CDR3 DNA: TGTGCCAGCTCACCTGTGACAGGGGGCCAAACTGAAGCTTTCTTT
CDR3 protein: CASSPVTGGQTEAFF
J gene: TRBJ1-1
CDR3 length: 15
clone size: -
D gene: TRBD1
V gene: TRBV18

CDR3 DNA: TGTGCCACCAGGGGGAGGGTGAACACTGAAGCTTTCTTT
CDR3 protein: CATRGRVNTEAFF
J gene: TRBJ1-1
CDR3 length: 13
clone size: -
D gene: -
V gene: TRBV24-1

CDR3 DNA: TGCGCCAGCAGCTTGGCCGTTGTCACAGATACGCAGTATTTT
CDR3 protein: CASSLAVVTDTQYF
J gene: TRBJ2-3
CDR3 length: 14
clone size: -
D gene: -
V gene: TRBV5-1

CDR3 DNA: TGCAGCGGGGGACAGGGGAACACTGAAGCTTTCTTT
CDR3 protein: CSGGQGNTEAFF
J gene: TRBJ1-1
CDR3 length: 12
clone size: -
D gene: TRBD1
V gene: TRBV29-1

CDR3 DNA: TGTGCCAGCAGTGACGCCGACAGGGATGAAAAACTGTTTTTT
CDR3 protein: CASSDADRDEKLFF
J gene: TRBJ1-4
CDR3 length: 14
clone size: -
D gene: TRBD1
V gene: TRBV2

CDR3 DNA: TGTGCCAGCAGTCGTCCCGCCGGGGAGCTGTTTTTT
CDR3 protein: CASSRPAGELFF
J gene: TRBJ2-2
CDR3 length: 12
clone size: few
D gene: -
V gene: TRBV2

CDR3 DNA: TGCGCCAGCAGCCCCGGGGGGACAGGAGTCTACGAGCAGTACTTC
CDR3 protein: CASSPGGTGVYEQYF
J gene: TRBJ2-7
CDR3 length: 15
clone size: once
D gene: -
V gene: TRBV5-1

CDR3 DNA: TGTGCCAGCAGCTTACCAGCGGGGAGTGAGCAGTTCTTC
CDR3 protein: CASSLPAGSEQFF
J gene: TRBJ2-1
CDR3 length: 13
clone size: -
D gene: TRBD2
V gene: TRBV7-9

CDR3 DNA: TGTGCCAGCAGCTTCGGGGTTCCGGATACGCAGTATTTT
CDR3 protein: CASSFGVPDTQYF
J gene: TRBJ2-3
CDR3 length: 13
clone size: -
D gene: -
V gene: TRBV5-4

CDR3 DNA: TGTGCCAGCAGCTCTATCGGGACTAGCGGGGGGGCCTTGGTTCAGTTCTTC
CDR3 protein: CASSSIGTSGGALVQFF
J gene: TRBJ2-1
CDR3 length: 17
clone size: -
D gene: TRBD2
V gene: TRBV7-2

CDR3 DNA: TGTGCCAGCAACTGGGGACTTGGGGAGACCCAGTACTTC
CDR3 protein: CASNWGLGETQYF
J gene: TRBJ2-5
CDR3 length: 13
clone size: -
D gene: -
V gene: TRBV2

CDR3 DNA: TGTGCCAGCCGCCTGGCGGGGAGCTCCTACGAGCAGTACTTC
CDR3 protein: CASRLAGSSYEQYF
J gene: TRBJ2-7
CDR3 length: 14
clone size: once
D gene: -
V gene: TRBV6-2/TRBV6-3

CDR3 DNA: TGTGCCAGCAGCTTAGGTCGGAGGGGATCCTCCTACGAGCAGTACTTC
CDR3 protein: CASSLGRRGSSYEQYF
J gene: TRBJ2-7
CDR3 length: 16
clone size: -
D gene: -
V gene: TRBV11-2

CDR3 DNA: TGTGCCAGCAGTATGGTGGGGCGAGCTGGAAACACCATATATTTT
CDR3 protein: CASSMVGRAGNTIYF
J gene: TRBJ1-3
CDR3 length: 15
clone size: -
D gene: -
V gene: TRBV6-5

CDR3 DNA: TGTGCCAGCTACAAATGGACAGAAGCTTTCTTT
CDR3 protein: CASYKWTEAFF
J gene: TRBJ1-1
CDR3 length: 11
clone size: few
D gene: -
V gene: TRBV7-6

CDR3 DNA: TGTGCCAGCAGCCAAGACCGGACAGCAGTAGGTGAAAAACTGTTTTTT
CDR3 protein: CASSQDRTAVGEKLFF
J gene: TRBJ1-4
CDR3 length: 16
clone size: -
D gene: -
V gene: TRBV4-2

CDR3 DNA: TGTGCCAGCATAAACCAGGGATTGAGTAACACCATATATTTT
CDR3 protein: CASINQGLSNTIYF
J gene: TRBJ1-3
CDR3 length: 14
clone size: once
D gene: -
V gene: TRBV28

CDR3 DNA: TGTGCCATCAGTGCCGGGACAGTTAATAATGAAAAACTGTTTTTT
CDR3 protein: CAISAGTVNNEKLFF
J gene: TRBJ1-4
CDR3 length: 15
clone size: -
D gene: TRBD1
V gene: TRBV10-3

CDR3 DNA: TGTGCCAGCAGCCCTCAACCGGGACAGGGCTATGGCTACACCTTC
CDR3 protein: CASSPQPGQGYGYTF
J gene: TRBJ1-2
CDR3 length: 15
clone size: -
D gene: TRBD1
V gene: TRBV5-6

CDR3 DNA: TGTGCCAGCAGCTTTAGCAGGGGTTCACCCCTCCACTTT
CDR3 protein: CASSFSRGSPLHF
J gene: TRBJ1-6
CDR3 length: 13
clone size: -
D gene: -
V gene: TRBV7-2

CDR3 DNA: TGTGCCAGCAGCCCCCAGGGGGGACAGCATAATTCACCCCTCCACTTT
CDR3 protein: CASSPQGGQHNSPLHF
J gene: TRBJ1-6
CDR3 length: 16
clone size: -
D gene: TRBD1
V gene: TRBV2

CDR3 DNA: TGTGCCAGCAGCATACTAGCGGGGGATGAGCAGTTCTTC
CDR3 protein: CASSILAGDEQFF
J gene: TRBJ2-1
CDR3 length: 13
clone size: -
D gene: TRBD2
V gene: TRBV5-6

CDR3 DNA: TGTGCCAGCACTAGCGGGACAGGGGACGGCTACACCTTC
CDR3 protein: CASTSGTGDGYTF
J gene: TRBJ1-2
CDR3 length: 13
clone size: -
D gene: TRBD1
V gene: TRBV28

CDR3 DNA: TGTGCCAGCAGCCAAGAGCCCCTGGACAGGCTTTACACTGAAGCTTTCTTT
CDR3 protein: CASSQEPLDRLYTEAFF
J gene: TRBJ1-1
CDR3 length: 17
clone size: -
D gene: TRBD1
V gene: TRBV4-2

CDR3 DNA: TGCGCCAGCAGCTTGCCGCTCGCGGGTTACACCGGGGAGCTGTTTTTT
CDR3 protein: CASSLPLAGYTGELFF
J gene: TRBJ2-2
CDR3 length: 16
clone size: -
D gene: -
V gene: TRBV5-1

CDR3 DNA: TGTGCCAGCAGCCAAGGGGCAGGGCATATTTCACCCCTCCACTTT
CDR3 protein: CASSQGAGHISPLHF
J gene: TRBJ1-6
CDR3 length: 15
clone size: -
D gene: -
V gene: TRBV3-1/TRBV3-2

CDR3 DNA: TGTGCCAGCAGACCAACACGCGGGGGGGTCCAAGAGACCCAGTACTTC
CDR3 protein: CASRPTRGGVQETQYF
J gene: TRBJ2-5
CDR3 length: 16
clone size: once
D gene: TRBD2
V gene: TRBV11-3

CDR3 DNA: TGTGCCAGCAGTAGTCAGGGATTAACTGAAGCTTTCTTT
CDR3 protein: CASSSQGLTEAFF
J gene: TRBJ1-1
CDR3 length: 13
clone size: -
D gene: -
V gene: TRBV6-5

CDR3 DNA: TGTGCCATTCAAGGGACTAAGGCTATAGGTGAGCAGTTCTTC
CDR3 protein: CAIQGTKAIGEQFF
J gene: TRBJ2-1
CDR3 length: 14
clone size: -
D gene: TRBD2
V gene: TRBV10-3

CDR3 DNA: TGTGCCAGCAGCCCTAGAGATCAGCCCCAGCATTTT
CDR3 protein: CASSPRDQPQHF
J gene: TRBJ1-5
CDR3 length: 12
clone size: -
D gene: -
V gene: TRBV9

CDR3 DNA: TGTGCCAGCAGCTCGTACACCTCCTACGAGCAGTACTTC
CDR3 protein: CASSSYTSYEQYF
J gene: TRBJ2-7
CDR3 length: 13
clone size: -
D gene: -
V gene: TRBV7-8

CDR3 DNA: TGTGCCAGCAGCTTCCAACAGGGGTATGAGCAGTTCTTC
CDR3 protein: CASSFQQGYEQFF
J gene: TRBJ2-1
CDR3 length: 13
clone size: -
D gene: TRBD1
V gene: TRBV7-2

CDR3 DNA: TGTGCCAGCAGCCAAGATTTCGGTATTATAGTTGAAGCTTTCTTT
CDR3 protein: CASSQDFGIIVEAFF
J gene: TRBJ1-1
CDR3 length: 15
clone size: -
D gene: -
V gene: TRBV4-2

CDR3 DNA: TGTGCTAGTGGTTTGGACGGCCGGGGGGCTGAAGCTTTCTTT
CDR3 protein: CASGLDGRGAEAFF
J gene: TRBJ1-1
CDR3 length: 14
clone size: many
D gene: -
V gene: TRBV12-5